The sequence of this T cell receptor (beta chain) was determined in a study of T-cell reconstitution after alpha-beta-depleted transplantation in children. Study observations and caveats: In some patients, recipient T cells and intrathymic progenitors surviving conditioning explained high day-60 diversity. The main origin of T-cell counts and diversity one year after transplant was newly produced T cells. In patients about two months after transplant, alpha-beta T cells reportedly arose from several hundred expanded graft clones.

The CDR3 has 17 amino acids. Germline V gene sequence: CDR1 SGHRS, CDR2 YFSETQ. V was shortened by 2 bases and J by 2 bases, with 19 bases between the two germline ends. About this clonotype itself: Its antigen is currently unknown.

During its preparation, the TCRbeta library received unique molecular identifiers. TCRdb called the PCR reads again in MiXCR, with one record for every CDR3 protein. Found here are about 250,000 distinct CDR3 sequences, 20% to 30% of them singletons; the top ten hold about 5%. The J gene is TRBJ1-2, the V gene TRBV5-1; D ambiguous. Material: PBMCs, mostly from graft donor cells, obtained 360 days after TCRalphabeta/CD19-depleted stem cell transplant. The sequence was obtained from a female patient aged 2-9 years who had a stem cell transplant for congenital amegakaryocytic thrombocytopenia, so the T cells may come from the graft donor. The CDR3 DNA reads as TGCGCCAGCAGCTTATGGTTGGCAGGTACGACGAACTATGGCTACACCTTC. Encoded protein: CASSLWLAGTTNYGYTF.